These 27 T cell receptor beta chains were all obtained from the same sample, sequenced in a study of technical replicates of blood from several donors (dated by TCRdb to between 2016 and 2019). Libraries were made using the immunoSEQ multiplex PCR assay. TCRdb took this table from immuneACCESS and kept in-frame rearrangements with V and J called. Such tables lack part of the clones; where checked against another copy, unresolved V genes explain under half of the gap, and the rest is unexplained. This sample comprises tens of thousands of clones, about 95% of them detected only once. The biggest ten clones account for 0.35% to 0.45% of the sample. Specimen: T cells isolated from PBMCs. The receptors were sampled from a human donor in good health.

The gene calls are TRBV9 and TRBJ2-1; D possibly corresponds to TRBD2 (5 bases). Germline CDR1 and CDR2: SGDLS and YYNGEE. V lost 6 bases to trimming and J lost 2 bases, with 15 bases between them. CDR3 length equals 15 residues. This CDR3 reads CASNSAEVPYNEQFF. In DNA form, the CDR3 reads TGTGCCAGCAACTCAGCGGAAGTACCCTACAATGAGCAGTTCTTC.

The rearrangement uses TRBV28 and TRBJ1-1, with 9 bases that match TRBD1. V was clipped by 6 bases and J by 3 bases; unmatched bases: 8. Germline CDR1 MDHEN, CDR2 SYDVKM. This CDR3 has 15 amino acids. This CDR3 reads CASSPSQGAYTEAFF. The CDR3 DNA follows: TGTGCCAGCAGCCCATCACAGGGGGCCTACACTGAAGCTTTCTTT.

V gene TRBV5-1 combines with J gene TRBJ2-5, with D perhaps TRBD1 (5 bases). The V end lost 5 bases, the J end lost 3 bases, and 8 bases lay between the germline ends. This CDR3 has 12 residues. Per germline, CDR1 SGHRS and CDR2 YFSETQ. In DNA form, the CDR3 reads TGCGCCAGCAGGATCAGGGAAGAGACCCAGTACTTC. Its protein product is CASRIREETQYF. Using reference TRBV5-1 and TRBJ2-5 for the parts outside the CDR3, the full variable domain is KAGVTQTPRYLIKTRGQQVTLSCSPISGHRSVSWYQQTPGQGLQFLFEYFSETQRNKGNFPGRFSGRQFSNSRSEMNVSTLELGDSALYLCASRIREETQYFGPGTRLLVL.

This chain uses TRBV28 with TRBJ2-1, with 10 positions matching TRBD1. CDR3 size: 14 residues. Germline V CDR1 and CDR2: MDHEN, SYDVKM. V dropped 10 bases and J dropped 7; count of bases not matched to a gene: 10. As DNA, the CDR3 is TGTGCCACTCGCCGGGACAGGGGACGTAATGAGCAGTTCTTC. Its translation is CATRRDRGRNEQFF.

The V and J genes are TRBV5-6 and TRBJ1-5; D is perhaps TRBD1 (5 bases). V was clipped by 0 bases and J by 1 base, with 11 bases between them. Germline CDR1 reads SGHDT; CDR2 reads YYEEEE. The CDR3 spans 16 residues. CDR3 DNA sequence: TGTGCCAGCAGCTTGGCCGGGGGGGGGAGCAATCAGCCCCAGCATTTT. Its protein is CASSLAGGGSNQPQHF.

The chain joins TRBV7-2 to TRBJ1-1; no clear D gene. The CDR3 loop spans 14 amino acids. Between the trimmed V and J ends, which lost 3 bases and 6 bases, there was a span of 14 bases. CDR1 is SGHTA and CDR2 is FQGNSA in the germline V gene. As DNA, the CDR3 is TGTGCCAGCAGCTTCTTGCCTCTGGGCTCTGAAGCTTTCTTT. This codes for CASSFLPLGSEAFF.

J is TRBJ2-1 and V is TRBV11-3, with 10 bases that match TRBD2. CDR3 length: 15 residues. Trimming cost V 4 bases and J 7 bases; bases outside gene matches: 7. From germline, CDR1 is SGHNT and CDR2 YENEEA. CDR3 sequence reads: CASSSASGSYNEQFF. CDR3 DNA: TGTGCCAGCAGCTCGGCTAGCGGGAGTTATAATGAGCAGTTCTTC. Full variable domain (outside the CDR3, taken from reference TRBV11-3 and TRBJ2-1): EAGVVQSPRYKIIEKKQPVAFWCNPISGHNTLYWYLQNLGQGPELLIRYENEEAVDDSQLPKDRFSAERLKGVDSTLKIQPAELGDSAVYLCASSSASGSYNEQFFGPGTRLTVL.

V and J are TRBV5-1 and TRBJ1-1; D possibly corresponds to TRBD1 (5 bases). The CDR3 contains 14 residues. Germline CDR1 reads SGHRS; CDR2 reads YFSETQ. The V and J ends lost 0 bases and 4 bases respectively, with 10 bases between them. For the CDR3, the DNA is TGCGCCAGCAGCTTGGCCGGCAGGGCCACTGAAGCTTTCTTT. The encoded protein is CASSLAGRATEAFF.

V is TRBV5-1 and J is TRBJ1-4, with 9 nucleotides matching TRBD1. Trimming cost V 0 bases and J 4 bases; bases outside gene matches: 4. Germline V lookup: CDR1 SGHRS, CDR2 YFSETQ. The CDR3 contains 16 residues. The CDR3 reads CASSLAKTGGNEKLFF. Here the CDR3 DNA reads TGCGCCAGCAGCTTGGCGAAGACAGGGGGTAATGAAAAACTGTTTTTT.

This clone appeared a single time. The genes are TRBV9 and TRBJ1-5; no reliable D call. This CDR3 has 13 residues. V lost 0 bases and J lost 6, with 7 bases in between. From germline, CDR1 is SGDLS and CDR2 YYNGEE. The CDR3 nucleotides are TGTGCCAGCAGCGTAGCTGAGAGTCAGCCCCAGCATTTT. Protein: CASSVAESQPQHF.

This rearrangement joins TRBV19 to TRBJ2-7; TRBD2 matches at 9 bases. Germline V CDR1 and CDR2: LNHDA, SQIVND (reference sequence). This CDR3 comprises 16 residues. Losses at the gene ends were 4 bases for V and 0 bases for J; bases not matched to a gene: 7. In DNA form, the CDR3 reads TGTGCCAGTAGTAGCGGGAGGGCCCTGAGCTCCTACGAGCAGTACTTC. It is translated as CASSSGRALSSYEQYF.

This chain connects TRBV7-9 to TRBJ2-3; TRBD2 might be the D (6 bases). V was shortened by 5 bases and J by 3 bases, with 18 bases between the two germline ends. CDR1 and CDR2 (germline): SEHNR, FQNEAQ (reference sequence). This CDR3 comprises 16 residues. For the CDR3, the DNA is TGTGCCAGCAGCCATACGGACTACCGGACAACAGATACGCAGTATTTT. This gives the protein CASSHTDYRTTDTQYF.

The chain couples TRBV6-5 to TRBJ2-7; no reliable D call. V lost 2 bases, J lost 3 bases, and 11 bases lay in between. This CDR3 has 14 residues. Germline CDR1 reads MNHEY; CDR2 reads SVGAGI. CDR3 DNA: TGTGCCAGCAGTTACGACGGGTCAGTCTACGAGCAGTACTTC. This codes for CASSYDGSVYEQYF.

The CDR3 sequence: CASSLGVWGLADNEQFF. CDR3 sequence (DNA): TGTGCCAGCAGCTTAGGAGTTTGGGGACTAGCGGACAATGAGCAGTTCTTC. The chain links TRBV7-8 to TRBJ2-1, with 11 bases identical to TRBD2. The V gene end was trimmed by 1 base and the J gene end by 5 bases; junction bases not matched to a gene: 7. CDR3 length equals 17 residues. Germline assignment: CDR1 SGHVS and CDR2 FQNEAQ.

The V call is TRBV19, the J call TRBJ2-1; 11 nucleotides match TRBD2. The CDR3 length is 14 residues. CDR1 is LNHDA and CDR2 is SQIVND in the germline V gene (reference sequence). Trimming took 4 bases from V and 8 from J; bases not matched to a gene: 4. Here the CDR3 reads CASSTLAGGHEQFF. The CDR3, as DNA: TGTGCCAGTAGTACGCTAGCGGGAGGACATGAGCAGTTCTTC. Supplemented by reference TRBV19 and TRBJ2-1, the full variable domain reads DGGITQSPKYLFRKEGQNVTLSCEQNLNHDAMYWYRQDPGQGLRLIYYSQIVNDFQKGDIAEGYSVSREKKESFPLTVTSAQKNPTAFYLCASSTLAGGHEQFFGPGTRLTVL.

The chain carries TRBV27 and TRBJ1-5; possibly TRBD1 for D (6 bases). Trimming shortened V by 5 bases and J by 0 bases, and 14 bases separated the two germline ends. This CDR3 is 16 amino acids long. Germline values: CDR1 MNHEY, CDR2 SMNVEV (reference sequence). The CDR3 nucleotides are TGTGCCAGCAGTGCTGGGACATCGAATAGCAATCAGCCCCAGCATTTT. Translation: CASSAGTSNSNQPQHF.

The chain joins TRBV5-1 to TRBJ2-2; TRBD2 agrees at 11 bases. The germline gives CDR1 SGHRS, CDR2 YFSETQ. The CDR3 consists of 16 residues. V lost 4 bases and J lost 4; bases outside the gene matches: 6. Here the CDR3 DNA reads TGCGCCAGCAGCGGGCTAGCGGGAGGTGGCACCGGGGAGCTGTTTTTT. Translated: CASSGLAGGGTGELFF.

The chain recombines TRBV11-2 with TRBJ2-7; tentatively, D is TRBD1 (6 bases). Trimming stripped 6 bases from V and 5 bases from J, with 14 bases between. The CDR3 is 13 residues long. CDR1 is SGHAT and CDR2 is FQNNGV in the germline V gene. This CDR3 reads CASSLTGTHEQYF. CDR3 bases: TGTGCCAGCAGTCTAACAGGGACCCACGAGCAGTACTTC.

This chain joins TRBV29-1 and TRBJ2-3, with unresolved D. This CDR3 comprises 11 residues. Germline CDR1 is SQVTM and CDR2 is ANQGSEA. V was shortened by 6 bases and J by 2 bases, with 6 bases between the two germline ends. The CDR3 nucleotides read TGCAGCGTGATACTCACAGATACGCAGTATTTT. Translation gives CSVILTDTQYF.

The chain joins TRBV19 to TRBJ1-1, with 9 positions matching TRBD1. The CDR3 runs to 15 residues. Losses at the gene ends were 5 bases for V and 5 bases for J; bases not matched to a gene: 9. Germline CDR1 and CDR2: LNHDA and SQIVND (reference sequence). The chain's CDR3 is CASSLSGTGITEAFF. In nucleotides, the CDR3 is TGTGCCAGTAGTTTGTCCGGGACAGGGATAACTGAAGCTTTCTTT. The variable domain in full, with the rest retrieved from reference TRBV19 and TRBJ1-1, is DGGITQSPKYLFRKEGQNVTLSCEQNLNHDAMYWYRQDPGQGLRLIYYSQIVNDFQKGDIAEGYSVSREKKESFPLTVTSAQKNPTAFYLCASSLSGTGITEAFFGQGTRLTVV.

J is TRBJ1-2 and V is TRBV18; D unclear. The CDR3 extends over 13 amino acids. Germline lookup yields CDR1 KGHSH and CDR2 LQKENI. V was cut by 3 bases and J by 8 bases, with 13 bases left in between. The CDR3 DNA follows: TGTGCCAGCTCACCTTCGAGGGTATGGGGCTACACCTTC. It translates to CASSPSRVWGYTF.

Only one count was recorded for this clone. V is TRBV28 and J is TRBJ2-3, with D possibly TRBD2 on 6 matching bases. The CDR3 has 11 amino acids. Trimming took 11 bases from V and 5 from J, leaving 11 bases between them. Germline V gives CDR1 MDHEN, CDR2 SYDVKM. In nucleotides, the CDR3 is TGTGCCGGCGGGACTGGAGATACGCAGTATTTT. Protein product: CAGGTGDTQYF.

This clone was detected once. The genes are TRBV18 and TRBJ2-5; 7 nucleotides align to TRBD2. J gave up 12 bases and V 6 bases, and 13 bases lay outside the gene matches. The CDR3 runs to 13 residues. Germline V lookup: CDR1 KGHSH, CDR2 LQKENI. This CDR3 reads CASSILTSVEEYF. DNA for the CDR3: TGTGCCAGCTCTATCCTAACTAGCGTCGAGGAGTACTTC.

CDR3 sequence: CASSMQGSNYGYTF. The DNA for the CDR3 is TGTGCCAGTAGTATGCAGGGTTCGAACTATGGCTACACCTTC. The chain uses TRBV19 and TRBJ1-2, with TRBD1 as a possible D gene (5 bases). Germline CDR1 reads LNHDA; CDR2 reads SQIVND (reference sequence). V was trimmed by 3 bases and J by 2 bases, leaving 10 bases between them. The CDR3 has 14 amino acids.

CDR3 nucleotide sequence: TGTGCCAGCAGTTATAAAGACAGGGGAGGCTATGGCTACACCTTC. The encoded protein is CASSYKDRGGYGYTF. This chain joins TRBV6-5 and TRBJ1-2; 8 bases map to TRBD1. The ends lost 3 bases at V and 4 bases at J; junction bases unmatched: 7. CDR1 and CDR2 (germline): MNHEY, SVGAGI. There are 15 residues in the CDR3.

The rearrangement joins TRBV5-1 to TRBJ2-2, with a weak D call TRBD1 (6 bases). Germline V gives CDR1 SGHRS, CDR2 YFSETQ. This CDR3 region has 13 residues. Trimming stripped 7 bases from V and 1 base from J, with 8 bases between. The CDR3 loop is CASGQLNTGELFF. CDR3 DNA: TGCGCCAGCGGACAGCTGAACACCGGGGAGCTGTTTTTT.

The V and J genes are TRBV27 and TRBJ1-2, with 8 bases aligning to TRBD1. This CDR3 is 18 amino acids long. Trimming removed 6 bases from V and 1 base from J; junction bases left unmatched: 16. Germline V gives CDR1 MNHEY, CDR2 SMNVEV (reference sequence). CDR3 loop: CASSHQRTGNTVNYGYTF. DNA of the CDR3: TGTGCCAGCAGCCACCAAAGGACAGGGAACACGGTTAACTATGGCTACACCTTC.